What follows are 16 T cell receptor beta chains derived from one specimen sequenced in a study of T cell changes during pregnancy in multiple sclerosis. Profiled with immunoSEQ multiplex PCR; TCRdb holds only in-frame clones, not every one. The sample holds around 80,000 clones, 92% seen once. The sequenced sample was peripheral blood, obtained before pregnancy. Receptors were obtained from a female donor with multiple sclerosis, enrolled in a pregnancy study.

This chain connects TRBV6-1 to TRBJ2-2; tentatively, D is TRBD1 (5 bases). Trimming left V 4 bases short and J 3 bases short, with 12 bases between. The CDR3 is 15 amino acids. Germline CDR1 and CDR2: MNHNS and SASEGT. The CDR3 DNA reads TGTGCCAGCAGTGGTCAGGACACTTACACCGGGGAGCTGTTTTTT. Translating it yields CASSGQDTYTGELFF.

The chain uses TRBV10-2 and TRBJ1-1; unclear D gene. Germline assignment: CDR1 WSHSY and CDR2 SAAADI. This CDR3 has 13 residues. Trimming stripped 10 bases from V and 1 base from J, with 13 bases between. CDR3 residues: CATTPAGNTEAFF. DNA of the CDR3: TGCGCCACAACCCCAGCGGGGAACACTGAAGCTTTCTTT.

The gene calls are TRBV5-4 and TRBJ1-2; TRBD1 matches at 8 bases. J lost 6 bases, V lost 6 bases, and 13 bases had no gene match. This CDR3 contains 15 residues. In germline, CDR1 is SGHNT, CDR2 YYREEE (reference sequence). CDR3 loop: CASTLAAGGGDGYTF. CDR3 in DNA: TGTGCCAGCACCCTAGCCGCAGGGGGCGGAGATGGCTACACCTTC.

The J gene is TRBJ2-5, the V gene TRBV7-9; 8 bases map to TRBD1. The CDR3 spans 14 residues. Germline lookup yields CDR1 SEHNR and CDR2 FQNEAQ (reference sequence). With V trimmed by 5 bases and J by 2 bases, 4 bases remained unmatched. CDR3 sequence (DNA): TGTGCCAGCAGCCGAGGGACAGGTCAAGAGACCCAGTACTTC. As protein: CASSRGTGQETQYF.

The chain carries TRBV2 and TRBJ2-2; the match to TRBD1 covers 11 bases. Per germline, CDR1 SNHLY and CDR2 FYNNEI. The junction had 6 bases not matched to a gene; V was cut back by 8 bases and J by 4 bases. The CDR3 is 15 amino acids. In DNA, the CDR3 is TGTGCCAGCGCCTCGGACAGGGGGCCCACCGGGGAGCTGTTTTTT. It is translated as CASASDRGPTGELFF.

The V and J genes are TRBV4-1 and TRBJ1-2; 8 nucleotides agree with TRBD1. The CDR3 has 16 residues. Germline V gene lookup returns CDR1 MGHRA and CDR2 YSYEKL. Trimming at V came to 2 bases and at J to 3 bases, leaving 8 bases not matched to a gene. CDR3 residues: CASSQFMTGDDYGYTF. In DNA, the CDR3 is TGCGCCAGCAGCCAATTTATGACAGGGGATGACTATGGCTACACCTTC.

V gene TRBV27 combines with J gene TRBJ1-1; D is perhaps TRBD1 (6 bases). Germline V CDR1 and CDR2: MNHEY, SMNVEV (reference sequence). V was trimmed by 8 bases and J by 3 bases, leaving 13 bases between them. The CDR3 totals 13 residues. The CDR3 region is CASARGGHTEAFF. CDR3 DNA: TGTGCCAGCGCTCGCGGGGGGCACACTGAAGCTTTCTTT.

This clone was recorded only once. The rearrangement joins TRBV6-1 to TRBJ2-1; D is unclear. The CDR3 sequence is 23 residues long. Trimming stripped 2 bases from V and 0 bases from J, with 32 bases between. In germline, CDR1 is MNHNS, CDR2 SASEGT. In nucleotides, the CDR3 is TGTGCCAGCAGTGAATCCGTCCCTCGATTCGGGTTCGCGAACCCAAGCTCCTACAATGAGCAGTTCTTC. Its translation: CASSESVPRFGFANPSSYNEQFF.

The chain links TRBV5-4 to TRBJ2-7; 12 bases line up with TRBD2. Germline V lookup: CDR1 SGHNT, CDR2 YYREEE (reference sequence). J gave up 1 base and V 4 bases, and 9 bases lay outside the gene matches. There are 17 residues in the CDR3. CDR3: CASSRDPLAGGSYEQYF. The CDR3 DNA sequence: TGTGCCAGCAGCCGAGATCCACTAGCGGGGGGTTCCTACGAGCAGTACTTC. Based on the CDR3 plus reference TRBV5-4 and TRBJ2-7, the full variable domain is ETGVTQSPTHLIKTRGQQVTLRCSSQSGHNTVSWYQQALGQGPQFIFQYYREEENGRGNFPPRFSGLQFPNYSSELNVNALELDDSALYLCASSRDPLAGGSYEQYFGPGTRLTVT.

The chain recombines TRBV5-5 with TRBJ1-1; no clear D gene. V shed 5 bases and J shed 1 base, with 12 bases lying between them. The CDR3 is 14 residues long. Germline CDR1 reads SGHKS; CDR2 reads YYEKEE (reference sequence). Here the CDR3 reads CASRQTPPNTEAFF. The CDR3 DNA sequence: TGTGCCAGCAGGCAGACTCCACCGAACACTGAAGCTTTCTTT. The full variable domain, rest sourced from reference TRBV5-5 and TRBJ1-1, is DAGVTQSPTHLIKTRGQQVTLRCSPISGHKSVSWYQQVLGQGPQFIFQYYEKEERGRGNFPDRFSARQFPNYSSELNVNALLLGDSALYLCASRQTPPNTEAFFGQGTRLTVV.

The gene calls are TRBV6-5 and TRBJ1-6; TRBD1 agrees at 7 bases. The V and J ends lost 6 bases and 3 bases, in that order; junction bases with no gene match: 5. The CDR3 is 15 amino acids. Germline assignment: CDR1 MNHEY and CDR2 SVGAGI. The CDR3 reads CASSRGDSYNSPLHF. CDR3 in DNA: TGTGCCAGCAGCCGTGGGGACAGCTATAATTCACCCCTCCACTTT.

The chain carries TRBV6-5 and TRBJ1-1; D ambiguous. The V end lost 2 bases, the J end lost 1 base, and 11 bases lay between the germline ends. Germline loops: CDR1 MNHEY, CDR2 SVGAGI. The CDR3 length is 15 residues. This CDR3 reads CASSYLGLANTEAFF. The CDR3 bases are TGTGCCAGCAGTTACCTTGGGCTAGCGAACACTGAAGCTTTCTTT.

The chain joins TRBV29-1 to TRBJ2-3; D unclear. Looked up from germline, CDR1 is SQVTM and CDR2 is ANQGSEA. The CDR3 runs 13 residues. V was trimmed by 6 bases and J by 4 bases, leaving 14 bases between them. This CDR3 is CSVLWAAADTQYF. The CDR3 DNA is TGCAGCGTGTTGTGGGCAGCCGCAGATACGCAGTATTTT.

V is TRBV9 and J is TRBJ2-1; D is possibly TRBD2 (6 bases). With 2 bases removed from V and 5 bases from J, the gap between germline ends came to 17 bases. There are 16 residues in the CDR3. The V gene's germline CDR1 is SGDLS and CDR2 YYNGEE. This CDR3 reads CASSVAPSSADNEQFF. The CDR3 DNA is TGTGCCAGCAGCGTGGCCCCCTCTAGCGCAGACAATGAGCAGTTCTTC.

This chain connects TRBV4-1 to TRBJ1-1, with D unresolved. Germline lookup yields CDR1 MGHRA and CDR2 YSYEKL. The germline V and J ends were trimmed by 1 base and 0 bases, with 9 bases remaining between them. The CDR3 has 15 amino acids. The CDR3 is CASSQVAGLNTEAFF. The CDR3 nucleotides read TGCGCCAGCAGCCAAGTGGCCGGGTTGAACACTGAAGCTTTCTTT.

This chain links TRBV13 with TRBJ1-2; tentative D call: TRBD1 (6 bases). Germline V gene sequence: CDR1 PRHDT, CDR2 FYEKMQ (reference sequence). The CDR3 contains 15 residues. V lost 6 bases, J lost 6 bases, and 20 bases lay in between. CDR3 DNA sequence: TGTGCCAGCAGTACCCTAGGGGGTACTAGGAATGGCTACACCTTC. Its protein product is CASSTLGGTRNGYTF.